This passage covers 3 T cell receptor beta chains from one sample sequenced in a study of blood T cell repertoires in COVID-19. Sequencing used immunoSEQ multiplex PCR; TCRdb keeps in-frame clones, though not all of them. The table includes around 330,000 clones, approximately 90% detected once. Sequencing used peripheral blood. The receptors shown here come from a woman aged 45-60 years with active or convalescent COVID-19.

The chain employs TRBV19 and TRBJ1-5; 9 bases are a match to TRBD1. The CDR3 length is 17 residues. V dropped 5 bases and J dropped 3; count of bases not matched to a gene: 11. CDR1 LNHDA and CDR2 SQIVND come from the germline V gene (reference sequence). CDR3 in DNA: TGTGCCAGTAGTCTAAAGCCGGGACAGGGAACCAATCAGCCCCAGCATTTT. Protein sequence: CASSLKPGQGTNQPQHF.

The rearrangement joins TRBV5-1 to TRBJ1-4; TRBD1 matches 8 bases. Trimming at V came to 4 bases and at J to 8 bases, leaving 4 bases not matched to a gene. The CDR3 runs to 13 residues. The germline CDR1 and CDR2 sequences are SGHRS and YFSETQ. The CDR3 nucleotides read TGCGCCAGCAGCGGGGGACAGGCAGAAAAACTGTTTTTT. As protein: CASSGGQAEKLFF.

This rearrangement joins TRBV27 to TRBJ1-5; the D is unclear. Germline CDR1 and CDR2: MNHEY and SMNVEV (reference sequence). The CDR3 contains 16 residues. Trimming removed 5 bases from V and 0 bases from J, with 14 bases in between. The CDR3 spells CASSVRPPYSNQPQHF. CDR3 coding DNA: TGTGCCAGCAGTGTGCGGCCCCCATATAGCAATCAGCCCCAGCATTTT.